This T cell receptor (beta chain) stems from a study of patients and donors after allogeneic stem cell transplantation. TCRdb analysed the RT-PCR reads with MiXCR anew, one entry per CDR3 protein. This repertoire shows hundreds of thousands of distinct CDR3 sequences, around 16% found once; its top ten account for less than 8%. Germline V gene lookup returns CDR1 SGHVS and CDR2 FQNEAQ. The CDR3 loop spans 14 amino acids. V dropped 4 bases and J dropped 4 bases, with 11 bases sitting between them. Input material: blood, either unsorted or a sorted T cell fraction (not recorded which). The J gene is TRBJ1-5, the V gene TRBV7-8; D gene unclear. This TCR came from a human donor who was either an allogeneic HSCT recipient or a stem cell or donor lymphocyte infusion donor (not recorded which). It is not recorded whose cells these are; they may come from a transplant donor. The CDR3 DNA reads TGTGCCAGCAGCTCCGAACCTATAAATCAGCCCCAGCATTTT. Translating gives CASSSEPINQPQHF.